The 8 T cell receptor beta chains listed next were all sequenced from one sample in a study of T cell responses to AZD1222 COVID-19 vaccine. The repertoire was sequenced with immunoSEQ multiplex PCR; TCRdb's copy has only in-frame clones and lacks some. The table includes approximately 150,000 clones, roughly 90% detected once. This sample comprised peripheral blood, obtained 28 days after the second AZD1222 dose. These TCRs come from an adult who received the AZD1222 COVID-19 vaccine.

This clone was seen a single time. The J gene is TRBJ1-4, the V gene TRBV19; D gene unclear. Trimming left V 3 bases short and J 11 bases short, with 10 bases between. The CDR3 consists of 12 residues. Germline CDR1 reads LNHDA; CDR2 reads SQIVND (reference sequence). The CDR3 loop is CASSIGQRKLFF. DNA for the CDR3: TGTGCCAGTAGTATCGGTCAAAGGAAACTGTTTTTT.

The chain recombines TRBV2 with TRBJ2-7, with D perhaps TRBD1 (5 bases). This CDR3 spans 12 amino acids. The germline V gene has CDR1 SNHLY and CDR2 FYNNEI. V was pared by 4 bases and J by 4 bases, with 8 bases between. The CDR3 sequence: CASSATGYEQYF. In DNA form, the CDR3 reads TGTGCCAGCAGTGCTACAGGTTACGAGCAGTACTTC.

This clone was seen once. The genes are TRBV24-1 and TRBJ2-1; weak D call: TRBD1 (6 bases). Trimming took off 9 bases at V and 8 bases at J, with 19 bases between the two ends. This CDR3 contains 14 residues. CDR1 and CDR2 from the germline V gene are KGHDR and SFDVKD. The CDR3 region is CATSGQGILDEQFF. The CDR3 DNA follows: TGTGCCACCTCTGGGCAGGGGATATTAGATGAGCAGTTCTTC.

The V and J genes are TRBV7-2 and TRBJ2-3; 11 nucleotides align to TRBD2. Germline V gene data show CDR1 as SGHTA and CDR2 as FQGNSA. The CDR3 sequence is 17 residues long. V was pared by 2 bases and J by 0 bases, with 4 bases of the junction left unmatched. CDR3 coding DNA: TGTGCCAGCAGCTTAAGGGGACTAGCGGCTAGCACAGATACGCAGTATTTT. This translates into CASSLRGLAASTDTQYF.

The rearrangement uses TRBV3-1 (or the pseudogene TRBV3-2) and TRBJ2-7; D not resolved. CDR3 length: 13 amino acids. CDR1 is LGHDT, CDR2 YNNKEL, per germline (reference sequence). V lost 3 bases, J lost 0 bases, and 6 bases lay in between. The CDR3 DNA reads as TGTGCCAGCAGCCAGTATAGCTCCTACGAGCAGTACTTC. This sequence encodes CASSQYSSYEQYF.

This clone was picked up many times. The DNA of the CDR3 is TGTGCCAGTACCCGGCACACGAACACTGAAGCTTTCTTT. Its translation is CASTRHTNTEAFF. This sequence joins TRBV19 and TRBJ1-1; unclear D gene. V lost 7 bases and J 1 base, leaving 10 bases between the germline ends. The CDR3 consists of 13 residues. Germline-derived CDR1 and CDR2 are LNHDA and SQIVND (reference sequence). Variable domain in full (rest from reference TRBV19 and TRBJ1-1): DGGITQSPKYLFRKEGQNVTLSCEQNLNHDAMYWYRQDPGQGLRLIYYSQIVNDFQKGDIAEGYSVSREKKESFPLTVTSAQKNPTAFYLCASTRHTNTEAFFGQGTRLTVV.

The chain recombines TRBV29-1 with TRBJ1-2; D is ambiguous. CDR1 and CDR2 from the germline V gene are SQVTM and ANQGSEA. V was clipped by 4 bases and J by 6 bases, with 9 bases between them. This CDR3 has 11 residues. CDR3 residues: CSVGLNHGYTF. The DNA for the CDR3 is TGCAGCGTTGGACTTAATCATGGCTACACCTTC.

This sequence joins TRBV12-3 or TRBV12-4 and TRBJ1-1, with a weak D call TRBD1 (5 bases). Trimming cost V 4 bases and J 4 bases, with 10 bases left between them. The CDR3 extends over 13 amino acids. The DNA for the CDR3 is TGTGCCAGCAGTTCCCGGGGGGGCACTGAAGCTTTCTTT. Its translation: CASSSRGGTEAFF.